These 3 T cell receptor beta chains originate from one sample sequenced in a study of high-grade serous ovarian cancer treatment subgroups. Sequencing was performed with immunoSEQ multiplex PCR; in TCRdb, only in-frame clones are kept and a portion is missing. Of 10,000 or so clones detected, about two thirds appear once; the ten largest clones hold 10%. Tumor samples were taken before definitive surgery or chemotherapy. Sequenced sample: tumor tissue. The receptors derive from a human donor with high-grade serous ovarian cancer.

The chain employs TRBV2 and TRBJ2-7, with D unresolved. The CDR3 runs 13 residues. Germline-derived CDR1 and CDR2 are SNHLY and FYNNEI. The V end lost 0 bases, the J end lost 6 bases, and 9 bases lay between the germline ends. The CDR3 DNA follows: TGTGCCAGCAGTGAAGCGCGGTACCTCGAGCAGTACTTC. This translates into CASSEARYLEQYF.

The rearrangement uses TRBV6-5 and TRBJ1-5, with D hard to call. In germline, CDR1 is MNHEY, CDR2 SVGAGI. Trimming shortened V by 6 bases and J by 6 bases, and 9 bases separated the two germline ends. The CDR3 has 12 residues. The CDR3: CASSKGTQPQHF. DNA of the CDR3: TGTGCCAGCAGCAAGGGTACTCAGCCCCAGCATTTT.

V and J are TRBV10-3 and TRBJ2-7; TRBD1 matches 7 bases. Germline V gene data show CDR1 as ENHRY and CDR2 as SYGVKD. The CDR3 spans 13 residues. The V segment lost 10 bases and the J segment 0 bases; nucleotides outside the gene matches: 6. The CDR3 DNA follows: TGTGCCAGCAGGGGGTTTAGCTCCTACGAGCAGTACTTC. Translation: CASRGFSSYEQYF.